The 18 T cell receptor beta chains reported below all come from one sample, sequenced in a study of Ad26.COV2.S vaccination and SARS-CoV-2 variants. Treatment: roughly 18 received Ad26.COV2.S at low or high dose, single or two shots; several received placebo; per-sample allocation not given. Sampling happened 63 days after the first vaccine or placebo injection. The method was immunoSEQ multiplex PCR; TCRdb's version includes in-frame clones alone and lacks a portion of them. The profile shows more than 250,000 clones, around 87% of them singletons. The sequencing here drew on peripheral blood, taken in a trial of Ad26.COV2.S vaccine versus placebo. Receptor source: a person aged 18 to 65 who received the Ad26.COV2.S COVID-19 vaccine or a placebo.

This chain connects TRBV5-1 to TRBJ2-2; no reliable D call. The V gene's germline CDR1 is SGHRS and CDR2 YFSETQ. V was shortened by 0 bases and J by 6 bases, with 9 bases between the two germline ends. The CDR3 loop spans 14 amino acids. The CDR3 DNA sequence: TGCGCCAGCAGCTTGGACGGATTTTCCGGGGAGCTGTTTTTT. This sequence encodes CASSLDGFSGELFF. Using reference TRBV5-1 and TRBJ2-2 for the parts outside the CDR3, the full variable domain is KAGVTQTPRYLIKTRGQQVTLSCSPISGHRSVSWYQQTPGQGLQFLFEYFSETQRNKGNFPGRFSGRQFSNSRSEMNVSTLELGDSALYLCASSLDGFSGELFFGEGSRLTVL.

The rearrangement links TRBV2 to TRBJ2-1, with 13 bases fitting TRBD2. Germline CDR1 and CDR2: SNHLY and FYNNEI. The ends lost 4 bases at V and 6 bases at J; junction bases unmatched: 9. CDR3 length: 17 amino acids. The CDR3 DNA sequence: TGTGCCAGCAGTGGCCCCACTGGACTAGCGGGAGCCAATGAGCAGTTCTTC. It is translated as CASSGPTGLAGANEQFF.

In its sample, this clone was seen once. The chain uses TRBV27 and TRBJ2-7; 9 bases map to TRBD2. V dropped 5 bases and J dropped 5; count of bases not matched to a gene: 7. Germline assignment: CDR1 MNHEY and CDR2 SMNVEV (reference sequence). This CDR3 region has 14 residues. The CDR3 is CASSRSGGTNEQYF. For the CDR3, the DNA is TGTGCCAGCAGTCGGAGCGGGGGGACAAACGAGCAGTACTTC.

CDR3 region: CSVDGQGEDTQYF. The CDR3 nucleotides are TGCAGCGTTGACGGGCAGGGAGAGGATACGCAGTATTTT. The V gene is TRBV29-1, the J gene TRBJ2-3, with D perhaps given as TRBD1 or TRBD2 (5 bases each). Germline V gene data show CDR1 as SQVTM and CDR2 as ANQGSEA. Deletions cut 3 bases from V and 6 bases from J, with 13 bases between. The CDR3 is made up of 13 amino acids.

The CDR3 DNA reads as TGTGCCAGCCACCCACGGGACAGGGGGCGCCGGGACTATGGCTACACCTTC. Protein product: CASHPRDRGRRDYGYTF. The J gene is TRBJ1-2, the V gene TRBV27; TRBD1 matches 12 bases. CDR1 and CDR2 (germline): MNHEY, SMNVEV (reference sequence). The trim removed 8 bases at V and 3 bases at J, leaving 13 bases unmatched. The CDR3 sequence is 17 residues long.

This clone was recorded only once. This sequence joins TRBV6-1 and TRBJ1-6; maybe TRBD1 (5 bases). CDR1 and CDR2 from the germline V gene are MNHNS and SASEGT. The CDR3 consists of 15 residues. Trimming removed 2 bases at V and 6 bases at J, with 11 bases between. Here the CDR3 reads CASSEWGRFNSPLHF. In nucleotides, the CDR3 is TGTGCCAGCAGTGAATGGGGACGGTTTAATTCACCCCTCCACTTT.

The chain employs TRBV6-6 and TRBJ1-1, with D unresolved. This CDR3 contains 15 residues. V was trimmed by 2 bases and J by 1 base, leaving 11 bases between them. Looked up from germline, CDR1 is MNHNY and CDR2 is SVGAGI (reference sequence). CDR3 loop: CASSYAGIGNTEAFF. DNA for the CDR3: TGTGCCAGCAGTTACGCGGGGATTGGGAACACTGAAGCTTTCTTT.

The genes are TRBV28 and TRBJ1-2; 9 bases agree with TRBD1. Per the germline V gene, CDR1 is MDHEN and CDR2 is SYDVKM. The CDR3 sequence is 16 residues long. The junction had 11 bases not matched to a gene; V was cut back by 4 bases and J by 5 bases. The CDR3 region is CASSSRTGDNLYGYTF. In DNA form, the CDR3 reads TGTGCCAGCAGTTCCCGGACAGGGGACAACTTATATGGCTACACCTTC.

The chain employs TRBV5-4 and TRBJ2-3, with 8 bases identical to TRBD2. The length of the CDR3 is 16 residues. Germline V gene lookup returns CDR1 SGHNT and CDR2 YYREEE (reference sequence). V was pared by 0 bases and J by 5 bases, with 8 bases of the junction left unmatched. CDR3 sequence: CASSLGTGLAGDTQYF. The CDR3 DNA reads TGTGCCAGCAGCTTGGGGACCGGGCTAGCGGGAGATACGCAGTATTTT.

V gene TRBV12-5 combines with J gene TRBJ1-2; 7 nucleotides agree with TRBD1. Germline V CDR1 and CDR2: LGHNT, FRNRAP. With 2 bases clipped from V and 7 bases from J, the junction kept 10 bases outside the gene matches. CDR3 length: 15 amino acids. CDR3 sequence reads: CASGLIDRVVGGYTF. For the CDR3, the DNA is TGTGCTAGTGGTTTGATAGACAGGGTCGTAGGTGGCTACACCTTC.

Regarding this clone: The sample has other DNA sequences that encode this CDR3 too. This chain joins TRBV9 and TRBJ2-7; TRBD1 matches at 11 bases. The CDR3 spans 14 residues. The germline gives CDR1 SGDLS, CDR2 YYNGEE. With 2 bases clipped from V and 4 bases from J, the junction kept 2 bases outside the gene matches. The CDR3 spells CASSVGDRGYEQYF. The CDR3 coding sequence is TGTGCCAGCAGCGTCGGGGACAGGGGGTACGAGCAGTACTTC. Drawing the rest from reference TRBV9 and TRBJ2-7, the complete variable domain is DSGVTQTPKHLITATGQRVTLRCSPRSGDLSVYWYQQSLDQGLQFLIQYYNGEERAKGNILERFSAQQFPDLHSELNLSSLELGDSALYFCASSVGDRGYEQYFGPGTRLTVT.

The J gene is TRBJ2-3, the V gene TRBV2; D remains ambiguous. The germline V gene has CDR1 SNHLY and CDR2 FYNNEI. The CDR3 is 14 residues long. The V end lost 8 bases, the J end lost 0 bases, and 12 bases lay between the germline ends. The CDR3 protein is CASESDRSTDTQYF. Written as DNA, the CDR3 is TGTGCCAGCGAATCGGACCGGAGCACAGATACGCAGTATTTT. Combining the CDR3 with reference TRBV2 and TRBJ2-3 gives the whole variable domain EPEVTQTPSHQVTQMGQEVILRCVPISNHLYFYWYRQILGQKVEFLVSFYNNEISEKSEIFDDQFSVERPDGSNFTLKIRSTKLEDSAMYFCASESDRSTDTQYFGPGTRLTVL.

The CDR3 coding sequence is TGCGCCAGCAGCTCCAGGGGGCCGGGAAGTTTTTCCTACGAGCAGTACTTC. Its translation is CASSSRGPGSFSYEQYF. The chain uses TRBV5-1 and TRBJ2-7, with 8 bases matching TRBD1. V lost 3 bases, J lost 1 base, and 12 bases stayed unmatched. Germline values: CDR1 SGHRS, CDR2 YFSETQ. This CDR3 contains 17 residues.

Comments on this clone: The sample carries other DNA sequences with the same CDR3. The V gene is TRBV6-5, the J gene TRBJ2-6; D possibly corresponds to TRBD1 (5 bases). Between the trimmed V and J ends, which lost 2 bases and 3 bases, there was a span of 8 bases. CDR1 and CDR2 from the germline V gene are MNHEY and SVGAGI. CDR3 size: 15 residues. CDR3 residues: CASSYRGSGANVLTF. CDR3 nucleotide sequence: TGTGCCAGCAGTTACAGGGGTAGTGGGGCCAACGTCCTGACTTTC.

This chain uses TRBV4-1 with TRBJ2-7, with 11 bases identical to TRBD2. The length of the CDR3 is 18 residues. Germline CDR1 reads MGHRA; CDR2 reads YSYEKL. Unmatched junction bases numbered 11, after V lost 4 bases and J lost 0 bases. CDR3 nucleotides: TGCGCCAGCAGCCGCACTAGCGGGAGCGCTCAAACCTCCTACGAGCAGTACTTC. This gives the protein CASSRTSGSAQTSYEQYF.

The chain couples TRBV4-2 to TRBJ2-3, with 7 positions matching TRBD2. The CDR3 sequence is 18 residues long. Germline assignment: CDR1 LGHNA and CDR2 YNFKEQ. J lost 0 bases, V lost 0 bases, and 9 bases had no gene match. CDR3 amino acids: CASSQDGVAGASTDTQYF. The CDR3 nucleotides are TGTGCCAGCAGCCAAGATGGGGTAGCGGGCGCTAGCACAGATACGCAGTATTTT.

The rearrangement joins TRBV7-8 to TRBJ1-3; D unresolved. The CDR3 spans 15 residues. In germline, CDR1 is SGHVS, CDR2 FQNEAQ. The V end lost 5 bases, the J end lost 0 bases, and 11 bases lay between the germline ends. CDR3 region: CASSRIHGSGNTIYF. The CDR3 DNA is TGTGCCAGCAGCCGAATACACGGCTCTGGAAACACCATATATTTT. Looking up the rest from reference TRBV7-8 and TRBJ1-3 gives the full variable domain: GAGVSQSPRYKVAKRGQDVALRCDPISGHVSLFWYQQALGQGPEFLTYFQNEAQLDKSGLPSDRFFAERPEGSVSTLKIQRTQQEDSAVYLCASSRIHGSGNTIYFGEGSWLTVV.

The V gene is TRBV19, the J gene TRBJ2-7; maybe TRBD2 (6 bases). In germline, CDR1 is LNHDA, CDR2 SQIVND (reference sequence). This CDR3 has 14 residues. The germline V and J ends were trimmed by 5 bases and 2 bases, with 13 bases remaining between them. CDR3 coding DNA: TGTGCCAGTAGTCCCCGCGGGAAGGCCTACGAGCAGTACTTC. Amino acid sequence: CASSPRGKAYEQYF.